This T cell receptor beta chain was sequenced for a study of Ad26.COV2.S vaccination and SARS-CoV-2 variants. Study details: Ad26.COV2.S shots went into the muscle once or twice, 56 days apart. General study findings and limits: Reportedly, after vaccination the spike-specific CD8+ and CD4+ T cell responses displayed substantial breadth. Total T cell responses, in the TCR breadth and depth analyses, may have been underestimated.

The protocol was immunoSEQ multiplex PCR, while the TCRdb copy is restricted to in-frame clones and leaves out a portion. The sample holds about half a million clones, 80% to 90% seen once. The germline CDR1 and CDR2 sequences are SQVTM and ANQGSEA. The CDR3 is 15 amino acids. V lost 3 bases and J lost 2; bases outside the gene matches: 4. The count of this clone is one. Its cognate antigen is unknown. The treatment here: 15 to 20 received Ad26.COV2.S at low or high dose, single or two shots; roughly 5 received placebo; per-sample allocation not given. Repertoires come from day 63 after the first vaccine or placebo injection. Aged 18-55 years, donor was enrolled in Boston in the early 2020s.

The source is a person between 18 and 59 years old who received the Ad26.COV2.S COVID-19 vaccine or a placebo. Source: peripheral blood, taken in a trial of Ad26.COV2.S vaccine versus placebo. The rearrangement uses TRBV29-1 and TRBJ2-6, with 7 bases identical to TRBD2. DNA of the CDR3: TGCAGCGTTGAGGCGGGGGTTGCTGGGGCCAACGTCCTGACTTTC. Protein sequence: CSVEAGVAGANVLTF.